This T cell receptor beta chain stems from a study of blood T cells in healthy people across ages. Combining a sample-barcoded 5' primer with a J-beta primer mix, a second PCR ran for roughly 6 to 12 cycles. TCRdb ran MiXCR on the 5' RACE reads and lists one entry per CDR3 protein. The data show approximately 790,000 distinct CDR3 sequences, with 60% to 80% seen just once and around a quarter held by the top ten. The CDR3 consists of 17 residues. The germline V gene has CDR1 SGDLS and CDR2 YYNGEE. With 4 bases clipped from V and 4 bases from J, the junction kept 14 bases outside the gene matches. The rearrangement joins TRBV9 to TRBJ2-5; TRBD2 agrees at 9 bases. Material: blood. The TCR comes from a man aged 25-45 years in good health. Here the CDR3 reads CASSPSRGGGAIETQYF. The CDR3 nucleotides are TGTGCCAGCAGCCCCAGTCGGGGCGGGGGGGCTATAGAGACCCAGTACTTC.